The next 12 T cell receptor beta chains were all read from a single sample in a study of cytomegalovirus exposure and HLA in healthy donors. In the PCR, 60 Vbeta and 13 Jbeta primers were used. Assay: immunoSEQ multiplex PCR; the TCRdb copy retains only in-frame clones and omits some. Found here are fewer than 250,000 clones, 81% of them singletons; the top ten hold 1.5% to 2%. The sequenced sample consisted of PBMCs. The source of these receptors is a young man in good health and CMV-seronegative.

This clone was picked up one time. The same CDR3 can be traced to other DNA sequences in this sample. CDR3 sequence reads: CASSYRGLNTEAFF. In DNA, the CDR3 is TGTGCCAGCAGTTACAGGGGTCTTAACACTGAAGCTTTCTTT. V and J are TRBV6-5 and TRBJ1-1; weak D call: TRBD1 (5 bases). The CDR3 has 14 residues. Germline assignment: CDR1 MNHEY and CDR2 SVGAGI. Between the trimmed V and J ends, which lost 2 bases and 2 bases, there was a span of 9 bases.

This chain joins TRBV10-3 and TRBJ2-1; TRBD2 might be the D (5 bases). Germline-derived CDR1 and CDR2 are ENHRY and SYGVKD. V was pared by 2 bases and J by 7 bases, with 6 bases between. The CDR3 runs 12 residues. CDR3 sequence: CAISEERNEQFF. The CDR3 DNA follows: TGTGCCATCAGTGAGGAGCGGAATGAGCAGTTCTTC.

The chain combines TRBV30 with TRBJ2-1, with 7 positions matching TRBD1. The V and J ends lost 8 bases and 2 bases, in that order; junction bases with no gene match: 6. CDR1 and CDR2 from the germline V gene are GTSNPN and SVGIG (reference sequence). CDR3 length: 13 residues. The CDR3 region is CAHSGTAYNEQFF. The CDR3 DNA follows: TGTGCCCATTCCGGGACAGCCTACAATGAGCAGTTCTTC.

The chain carries TRBV7-9 and TRBJ1-1, with 8 positions matching TRBD1. J gave up 4 bases and V 0 bases, and 4 bases lay outside the gene matches. CDR1 is SEHNR and CDR2 is FQNEAQ in the germline V gene (reference sequence). CDR3 size: 15 residues. CDR3 nucleotides: TGTGCCAGCAGCTTAGCTCAGGGGGCTATCACTGAAGCTTTCTTT. This translates into CASSLAQGAITEAFF.

This clone was observed a single time. This chain links TRBV4-1 with TRBJ1-4; D is unresolved. CDR3 length: 14 residues. With 4 bases removed from V and 4 bases from J, the gap between germline ends came to 10 bases. Germline CDR1 is MGHRA and CDR2 is YSYEKL. This CDR3 reads CASSLTFGNEKLFF. For the CDR3, the DNA is TGCGCCAGCAGCCTCACGTTCGGTAATGAAAAACTGTTTTTT.

This clone was counted only a few times. The rearrangement links TRBV4-3 to TRBJ2-1, with D perhaps matching TRBD2 (6 bases). CDR1 is LGHNA, CDR2 YSLEER, per germline. Trimming left V 4 bases short and J 3 bases short, with 16 bases between. CDR3 length: 16 residues. CDR3 protein: CASSRGTLKHYNEQFF. The CDR3 coding sequence is TGCGCCAGCAGCCGAGGGACTCTCAAACACTACAATGAGCAGTTCTTC.

The genes are TRBV30 and TRBJ2-3; D is perhaps TRBD2 (6 bases). The CDR3 sequence is 13 residues long. Germline V gene sequence: CDR1 GTSNPN, CDR2 SVGIG (reference sequence). The ends were cut back, 3 bases at V and 6 bases at J, with 13 bases in the middle. The CDR3 bases are TGTGCCTGGAGCCTCGGGGGAGCGGATACGCAGTATTTT. The encoded protein is CAWSLGGADTQYF.

In this sample, this clone turned up once. The chain carries TRBV6-6 and TRBJ2-7; D call uncertain. The CDR3 covers 13 residues. Germline V gives CDR1 MNHNY, CDR2 SVGAGI (reference sequence). V lost 2 bases, J lost 2 bases, and 7 bases lay in between. The CDR3 DNA follows: TGTGCCAGCAGTTACCCCCCGGCCTACGAGCAGTACTTC. Encoded protein: CASSYPPAYEQYF.

This clone came up once. The chain couples TRBV10-2 to TRBJ2-7, with 12 positions matching TRBD2. Germline CDR1 and CDR2: WSHSY and SAAADI. This CDR3 has 16 amino acids. J lost 2 bases, V lost 7 bases, and 9 bases had no gene match. CDR3 nucleotides: TGCGCCAGCACCTTGACTAGCGGGGGCCCAACCTACGAGCAGTACTTC. It codes for CASTLTSGGPTYEQYF.

The chain links TRBV28 to TRBJ2-1; D might be TRBD1 (5 bases). The V gene's germline CDR1 is MDHEN and CDR2 SYDVKM. The CDR3 covers 14 residues. Trimming shortened V by 7 bases and J by 0 bases, and 10 bases separated the two germline ends. In DNA form, the CDR3 reads TGTGCCAGCATTACAGGAGCCTCCTACAATGAGCAGTTCTTC. It specifies CASITGASYNEQFF.

The rearrangement uses TRBV18 and TRBJ1-5; TRBD1 is a possible D gene (6 bases). The CDR3 extends over 14 amino acids. The V end was cut by 5 bases, the J end by 3 bases, with 11 bases between. CDR1 is KGHSH and CDR2 is LQKENI in the germline V gene. The CDR3 DNA follows: TGTGCCAGCTCATCGGGACAAGTCAATCAGCCCCAGCATTTT. This encodes CASSSGQVNQPQHF.

This clone showed up just once. The J gene is TRBJ2-1, the V gene TRBV5-6; 10 positions match TRBD1. CDR3 size: 16 residues. Germline lookup yields CDR1 SGHDT and CDR2 YYEEEE. The ends lost 0 bases at V and 3 bases at J; junction bases unmatched: 3. This CDR3 is CASSLDGTGDYNEQFF. The CDR3 DNA is TGTGCCAGCAGCTTGGATGGGACAGGGGACTACAATGAGCAGTTCTTC. Drawing the rest from reference TRBV5-6 and TRBJ2-1, the complete variable domain is DAGVTQSPTHLIKTRGQQVTLRCSPKSGHDTVSWYQQALGQGPQFIFQYYEEEERQRGNFPDRFSGHQFPNYSSELNVNALLLGDSALYLCASSLDGTGDYNEQFFGPGTRLTVL.